A single T cell receptor beta chain is shown here with its context. Its binding antigen is unknown. No qualities accompany the bases; no much larger clone lies one base away. Libraries were built with PCR. Sequencing used an Illumina HiSeq 2500. TCR libraries were prepared with molecular barcoding, using unique molecular identifiers to normalize TCRbeta repertoire quantification. In-frame beta chains were kept once TCRdb had trimmed the public reads at Q25 with fastp and called clones with MiXCR. Every entry covers one CDR3 protein and lists the most common genes and DNA from its rows. This sample is represented by approximately 400,000 distinct CDR3 sequences; about 11% of them were singletons. Of the sample, 4.5% to 7% is held by the ten largest clones. This sample was taken from a study of T-cell reconstitution after alpha-beta-depleted transplantation in children (dated by TCRdb to the mid-2010s). Describing the broader study: The study quantitatively tracked T-cell immune reconstitution after TCRalphabeta/CD19-depleted allogeneic hematopoietic cell transplantation in children using TCR repertoire profiling.

Taken from the germline V gene, the CDR1 and CDR2 loops are SGHTA and FQGNSA. The CDR3 covers 15 residues, taking in both the cysteine and the phenylalanine. The sequence is cut down to CDR3 DNA, 45 bases in frame from base 1. The trim is 1 base for V and 3 bases for J, with a gap of 13 bases between the germline ends. The chain links TRBV7-2 with TRBJ2-7; 6 matching bases give a weak D call of TRBD2. This TCR was sampled from a human donor who donated a stem cell graft to a child with acute myeloid leukemia. Sequencing used PBMCs from the stem cell graft donor, obtained from the stem cell graft. The CDR3 region has the sequence CASSLGVGSDYEQYF. The base sequence is TGTGCCAGCAGCTTAGGGGTCGGGAGCGACTACGAGCAGTACTTC.